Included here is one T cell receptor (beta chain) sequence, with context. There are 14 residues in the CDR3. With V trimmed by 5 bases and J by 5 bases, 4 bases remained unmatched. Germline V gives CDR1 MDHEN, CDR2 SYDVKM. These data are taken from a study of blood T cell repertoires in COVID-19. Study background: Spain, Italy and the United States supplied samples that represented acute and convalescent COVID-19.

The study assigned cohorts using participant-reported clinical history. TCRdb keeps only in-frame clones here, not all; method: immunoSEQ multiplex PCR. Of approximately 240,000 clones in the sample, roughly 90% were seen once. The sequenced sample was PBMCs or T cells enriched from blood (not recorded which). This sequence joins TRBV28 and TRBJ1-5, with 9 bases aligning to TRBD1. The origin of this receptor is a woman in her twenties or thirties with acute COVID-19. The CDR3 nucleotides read TGTGCCAGCAGTGGACAGGGGCGCCATCAGCCCCAGCATTTT. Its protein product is CASSGQGRHQPQHF.